This passage covers 4 T cell receptor beta chains from one sample sequenced in a study of T cell responses to AZD1222 COVID-19 vaccine. This table comes from immunoSEQ multiplex PCR, and its TCRdb copy is limited to in-frame clones, with some not included. The sample holds about 120,000 clones, roughly 90% seen once. The sample here was peripheral blood, taken on day 0 of AZD1222 vaccination. These receptor sequences come from an adult in good health.

The rearrangement uses TRBV11-2 and TRBJ2-4, with D tentatively TRBD2 (5 bases). Trimming shortened V by 5 bases and J by 1 base, and 15 bases separated the two germline ends. This CDR3 region has 16 residues. The germline V gene encodes CDR1 SGHAT and CDR2 FQNNGV. For the CDR3, the DNA is TGTGCCAGCAGCCATATACGGGGTCCCGCCAAAAACATTCAGTACTTC. It specifies CASSHIRGPAKNIQYF.

This clone was picked up one time. The CDR3, as DNA: TGTGCCAGCAGTGACAGGGGAACTTACACTGAAGCTTTCTTT. Translated: CASSDRGTYTEAFF. The rearrangement joins TRBV6-2 or TRBV6-3 to TRBJ1-1; 8 positions agree with TRBD1. The junction had 5 bases not matched to a gene; V was cut back by 5 bases and J by 3 bases. Germline CDR1 and CDR2: MNHEY and SVGEGT. This CDR3 is 14 amino acids long.

The V gene is TRBV5-6, the J gene TRBJ1-4; D is unresolved. V was shortened by 2 bases and J by 3 bases, with 8 bases between the two germline ends. Germline CDR1 and CDR2: SGHDT and YYEEEE. CDR3 length: 14 residues. The CDR3 region is CASSFGLSNEKLFF. The CDR3 nucleotides read TGTGCCAGCAGCTTTGGGCTCTCTAATGAAAAACTGTTTTTT.

This clone appeared once. The J gene is TRBJ1-2, the V gene TRBV5-5, with TRBD1 matching 9 bases. Germline V gene sequence: CDR1 SGHKS, CDR2 YYEKEE (reference sequence). The V and J ends lost 3 bases and 4 bases, in that order; junction bases with no gene match: 7. The CDR3 extends over 15 amino acids. This chain's CDR3 is CASSSTGQGPYGYTF. The CDR3 bases are TGTGCCAGCAGCTCCACGGGACAGGGACCCTATGGCTACACCTTC.